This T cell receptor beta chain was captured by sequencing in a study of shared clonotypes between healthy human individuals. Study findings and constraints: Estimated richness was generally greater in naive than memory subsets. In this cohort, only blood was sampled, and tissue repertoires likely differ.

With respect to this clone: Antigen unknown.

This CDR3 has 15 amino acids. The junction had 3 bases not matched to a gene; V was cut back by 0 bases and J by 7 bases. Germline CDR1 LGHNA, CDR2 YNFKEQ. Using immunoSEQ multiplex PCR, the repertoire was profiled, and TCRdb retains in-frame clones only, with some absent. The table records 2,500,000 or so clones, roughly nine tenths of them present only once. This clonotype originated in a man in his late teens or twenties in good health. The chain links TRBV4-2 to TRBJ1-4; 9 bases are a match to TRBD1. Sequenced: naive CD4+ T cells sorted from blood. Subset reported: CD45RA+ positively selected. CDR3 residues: CASSQEQGAGEKLFF. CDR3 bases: TGTGCCAGCAGCCAAGAACAGGGGGCAGGTGAAAAACTGTTTTTT.